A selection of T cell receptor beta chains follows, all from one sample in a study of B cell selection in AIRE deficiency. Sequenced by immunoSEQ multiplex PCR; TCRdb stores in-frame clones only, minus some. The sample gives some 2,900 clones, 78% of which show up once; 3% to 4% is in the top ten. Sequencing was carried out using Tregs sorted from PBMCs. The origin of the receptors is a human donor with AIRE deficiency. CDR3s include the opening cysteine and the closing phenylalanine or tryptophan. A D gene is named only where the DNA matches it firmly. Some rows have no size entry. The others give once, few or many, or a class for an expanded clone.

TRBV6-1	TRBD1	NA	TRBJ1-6	TGTGCCAGTACGGACAGGGGGCGATCACCCCTCCACTTT	CASTDRGRSPLHF
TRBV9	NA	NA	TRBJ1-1	TGTGCCAGCAGCTTAGGGTCCCTGCTGGAAACTGAAGCTTTCTTT	CASSLGSLLETEAFF
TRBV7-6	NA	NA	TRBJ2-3	TGTGCCAGCAGCTTATGGGTGGGAGCCCTCACAGATACGCAGTATTTT	CASSLWVGALTDTQYF
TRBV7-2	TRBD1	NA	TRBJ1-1	TGTGCCAGCAGCTTAGTTGAAATTGGGCGTCAGGGGGCTACTGAAGCTTTCTTT	CASSLVEIGRQGATEAFF
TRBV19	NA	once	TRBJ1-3	TGTGCCAGTAGTTTCTCCCTGACACCGATCTCTGGAAACACCATATATTTT	CASSFSLTPISGNTIYF
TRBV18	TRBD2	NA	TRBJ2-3	TGTGCCAGCTCACCATTCGCGGGAGGCTGGGCAGATACGCAGTATTTT	CASSPFAGGWADTQYF
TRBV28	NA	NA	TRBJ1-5	TGTGCCAGCAGTTCCTCAGGGTTCAATCAGCCCCAGCATTTT	CASSSSGFNQPQHF
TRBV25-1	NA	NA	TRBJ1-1	TGTGCCAGCAGTGCCCATGGGGGAACTGAAGCTTTCTTT	CASSAHGGTEAFF
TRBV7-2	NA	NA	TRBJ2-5	TGTGCCAGCAGCAGTAGGCCCGCGGAGACCCAGTACTTC	CASSSRPAETQYF
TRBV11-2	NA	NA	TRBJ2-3	TGTGCCAGCAGTCTCTACGGAAGGCCTAGCACAGATACGCAGTATTTT	CASSLYGRPSTDTQYF
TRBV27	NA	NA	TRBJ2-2	TGTGCCAGCAGTTACTCAGCGGCGACCGGGGAGCTGTTTTTT	CASSYSAATGELFF
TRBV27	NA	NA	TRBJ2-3	TGTGCCAGCAGTTTGGGGCCACGGTTCATTGGCACAGATACGCAGTATTTT	CASSLGPRFIGTDTQYF
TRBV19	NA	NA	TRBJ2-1	TGTGCCAGTAGTAGATCGGGGCCAGAGCAGTTCTTC	CASSRSGPEQFF
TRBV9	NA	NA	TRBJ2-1	TGTGCCAGCAGCCCCTTTATTTCCTACAATGAGCAGTTCTTC	CASSPFISYNEQFF
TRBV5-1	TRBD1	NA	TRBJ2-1	TGCGCCAGCAGTAGGGACAGGGGGTACAATGAGCAGTTCTTC	CASSRDRGYNEQFF
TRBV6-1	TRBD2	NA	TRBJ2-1	TGTGCCAGCAGCGAAAGACTAGCGGGATTTGCGTTCTTC	CASSERLAGFAFF
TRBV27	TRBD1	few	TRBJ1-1	TGTGCCAGCAGTACAACGCGGGACAGAGATGAAGCTTTCTTT	CASSTTRDRDEAFF
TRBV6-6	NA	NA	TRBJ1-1	TGTGCCAGCAGTTCCACGGACCAGGCGGCTTTCTTT	CASSSTDQAAFF
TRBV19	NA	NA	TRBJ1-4	TGTGCCAGTAGTATAGGGCGTAATGAAAAACTGTTTTTT	CASSIGRNEKLFF
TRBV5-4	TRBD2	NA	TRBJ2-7	TGTGCCAGCAGCTTAACCCGGACTAGCGGAGCCTACGAGCAGTACTTC	CASSLTRTSGAYEQYF
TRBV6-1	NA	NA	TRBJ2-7	TGTGCCAGCAGTGATCCCCCGGCCCCCGAGCAGTACTTC	CASSDPPAPEQYF
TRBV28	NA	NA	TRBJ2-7	TGTGCCAGCAGTGATGGAGGGTCTAGAGACTACGAGCAGTACTTC	CASSDGGSRDYEQYF
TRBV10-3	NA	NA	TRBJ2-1	TGTGCCATCAGTACGGACTTTCCCTCCTCCTACAATGAGCAGTTCTTC	CAISTDFPSSYNEQFF
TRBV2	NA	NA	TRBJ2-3	TGTGCCAGCAGTGAGGGGGCAGATACGCAGTATTTT	CASSEGADTQYF
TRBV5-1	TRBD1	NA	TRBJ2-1	TGCGCCAGCAGCTTCGACAGGGGGCCTTACAATGAGCAGTTCTTC	CASSFDRGPYNEQFF
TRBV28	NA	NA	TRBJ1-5	TGTGCCAGCAGTTTGCGCAGCAATCAGCCCCAGCATTTT	CASSLRSNQPQHF
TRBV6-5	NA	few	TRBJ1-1	TGTGCCAGCAGTAAAGGACCCATGAGAGCTTTCTTT	CASSKGPMRAFF
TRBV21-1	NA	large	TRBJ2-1	TGTGCCAGCAGCAAAGGACGATGGGGGTACAACAACAATGAGCAGTTCTTC	CASSKGRWGYNNNEQFF
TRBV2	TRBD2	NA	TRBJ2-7	TGTGCCAGCAGTGCACTAGCGGGAGCGACCTACGAGCAGTACTTC	CASSALAGATYEQYF
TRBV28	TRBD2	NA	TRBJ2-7	TGTGCCAGCAGTTTAACCGGGACTACCCGCGAGCAGTACTTC	CASSLTGTTREQYF
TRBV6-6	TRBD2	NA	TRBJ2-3	TGTGCCAGCAGTTACCAAGCGGGAGCCTCACAGAATACGCAGTATTTT	CASSYQAGASQNTQYF
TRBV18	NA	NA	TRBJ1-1	TGTGCCAGCTCACCACAACAGGAGTACACTGAAGCTTTCTTT	CASSPQQEYTEAFF
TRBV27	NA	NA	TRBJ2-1	TGTGCCAGCAGTTCCCCCTTTCGAGGGTTGGGGGCCAATGAGCAGTTCTTC	CASSSPFRGLGANEQFF
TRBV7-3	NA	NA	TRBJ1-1	TGTGCCAGCAGCCTCCAGGACGGACCTACTGAAGCTTTCTTT	CASSLQDGPTEAFF
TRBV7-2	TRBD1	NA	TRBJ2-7	TGTGCCAGCCGGGACAGGGGCTACGAGCAGTACTTC	CASRDRGYEQYF
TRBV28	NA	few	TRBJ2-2	TGTGCCAGCAGTACCCCGGGGTACACCGGGGAGCTGTTTTTT	CASSTPGYTGELFF
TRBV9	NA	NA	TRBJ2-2	TGTGCCAGCGGCACCAGGGCGAACACCGGGGAGCTGTTTTTT	CASGTRANTGELFF
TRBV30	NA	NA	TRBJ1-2	TGTGCCTGGAGTCCAGGGGTGGTAGGCTACACCTTC	CAWSPGVVGYTF
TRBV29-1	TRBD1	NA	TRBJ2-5	TGCAGCGTTGAATCCGGACAGGTCCAAGAGACCCAGTACTTC	CSVESGQVQETQYF
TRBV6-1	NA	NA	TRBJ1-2	TGTGCCAGCAGTGACGGGGACTACTATGGCTACACCTTC	CASSDGDYYGYTF
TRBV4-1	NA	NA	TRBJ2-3	TGCGCCAGCAGCCACTCAGACACAGATACGCAGTATTTT	CASSHSDTDTQYF
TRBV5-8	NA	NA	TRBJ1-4	TGTGCCAGCAGCTTATCGGGGGTGGGAGATGAAAAACTGTTTTTT	CASSLSGVGDEKLFF
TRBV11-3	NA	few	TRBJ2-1	TGTGCCAGCAGCCCTCGGGGTGAGCAGTTCTTC	CASSPRGEQFF
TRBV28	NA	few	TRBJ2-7	TGTGCCAGCAGTTTACGCTGGAGCTCCTACGAGCAGTACTTC	CASSLRWSSYEQYF
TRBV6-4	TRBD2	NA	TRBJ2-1	TGTGCCAGCAGTTTACTAGCGGGCGAGTCCTACAATGAGCAGTTCTTC	CASSLLAGESYNEQFF
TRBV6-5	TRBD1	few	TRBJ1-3	TGTGCCAGCAGTTATCAGGCAGGGGGCGCCGGAAACACCATATATTTT	CASSYQAGGAGNTIYF
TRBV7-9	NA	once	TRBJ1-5	TGTGCCAGCAGCGCCCAGGGCCTCTCAGGACAGCCCCAGCATTTT	CASSAQGLSGQPQHF
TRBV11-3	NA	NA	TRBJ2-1	TGTGCCAGCAGTGGCGGGGACCTCTCCTACAATGAGCAGTTCTTC	CASSGGDLSYNEQFF